This entry is about one T cell receptor beta chain. Its antigen is as yet unknown. This sample is part of a study of beta chain features in type 1 diabetes. From germline, CDR1 is GTSNPN and CDR2 SVGIG (reference sequence). Trimming at V came to 6 bases and at J to 5 bases, leaving 7 bases not matched to a gene. This CDR3 spans 13 amino acids. Regarding the study as a whole: A potential influence of HLA type upon TCRB rearrangement remained unresolved herein. Among type 1 diabetes patients, VDJ junctions had fewer insertions and more deletions. Within each of all four CD4+ subsets, Type 1 diabetes patients had TCRB CDR3s that were moderately but significantly shorter.

In all sorted populations, purity surpassed 95%. Expressed TCRB transcripts were sequenced, since all the RNA that had been isolated was reverse transcribed. Data came from immunoSEQ multiplex PCR; TCRdb stores just in-frame clones and leaves some out. This sample has hundreds of thousands of clones, with around an eighth found just once. The chain is built from TRBV30 and TRBJ2-5, with TRBD1 identical over 9 bases. This TCR derives from a young man with type 1 diabetes. The sample comprised naive CD4+ T cells from blood. CDR3 DNA sequence: TGTGCCTGTTCCCCTGGACAGGGGGAGACCCAGTACTTC. Amino acid sequence: CACSPGQGETQYF.